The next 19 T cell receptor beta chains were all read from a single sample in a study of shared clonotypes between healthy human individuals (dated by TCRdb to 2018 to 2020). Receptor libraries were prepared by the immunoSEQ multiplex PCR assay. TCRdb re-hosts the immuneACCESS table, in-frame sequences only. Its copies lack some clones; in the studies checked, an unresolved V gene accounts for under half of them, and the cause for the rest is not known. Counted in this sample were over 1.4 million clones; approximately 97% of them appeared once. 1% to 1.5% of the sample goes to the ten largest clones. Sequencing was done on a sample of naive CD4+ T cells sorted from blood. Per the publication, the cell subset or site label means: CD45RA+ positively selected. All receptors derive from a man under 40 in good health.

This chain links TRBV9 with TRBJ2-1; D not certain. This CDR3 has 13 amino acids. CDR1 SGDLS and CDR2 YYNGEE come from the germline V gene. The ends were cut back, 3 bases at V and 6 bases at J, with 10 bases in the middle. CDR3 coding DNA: TGTGCCAGCAGCGAGGCTGGATCCAATGAGCAGTTCTTC. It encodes CASSEAGSNEQFF.

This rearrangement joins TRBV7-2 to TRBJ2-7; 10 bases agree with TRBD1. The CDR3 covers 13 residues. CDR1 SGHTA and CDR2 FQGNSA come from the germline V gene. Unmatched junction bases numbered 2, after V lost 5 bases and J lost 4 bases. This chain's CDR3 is CASSPGQGYEQYF. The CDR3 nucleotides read TGTGCCAGCAGCCCGGGACAGGGGTACGAGCAGTACTTC.

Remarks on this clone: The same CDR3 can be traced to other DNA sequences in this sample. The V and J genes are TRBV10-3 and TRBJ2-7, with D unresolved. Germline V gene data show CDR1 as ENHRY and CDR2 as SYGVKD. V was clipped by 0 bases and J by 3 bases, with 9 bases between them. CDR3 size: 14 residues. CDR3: CAISESLAGYEQYF. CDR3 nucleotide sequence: TGTGCCATCAGTGAGTCGTTGGCAGGCTACGAGCAGTACTTC.

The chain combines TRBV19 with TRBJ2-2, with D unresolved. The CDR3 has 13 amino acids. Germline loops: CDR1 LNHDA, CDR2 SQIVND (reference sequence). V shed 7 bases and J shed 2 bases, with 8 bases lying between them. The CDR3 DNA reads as TGTGCCAGTAAGGCTGAAAACACCGGGGAGCTGTTTTTT. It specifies CASKAENTGELFF.

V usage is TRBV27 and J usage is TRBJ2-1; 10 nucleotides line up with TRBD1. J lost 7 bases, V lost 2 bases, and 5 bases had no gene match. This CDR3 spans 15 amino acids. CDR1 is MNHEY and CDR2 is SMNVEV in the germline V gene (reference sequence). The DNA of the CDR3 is TGTGCCAGCAGTTTACGACAGGGGGCTGGGAATGAGCAGTTCTTC. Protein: CASSLRQGAGNEQFF.

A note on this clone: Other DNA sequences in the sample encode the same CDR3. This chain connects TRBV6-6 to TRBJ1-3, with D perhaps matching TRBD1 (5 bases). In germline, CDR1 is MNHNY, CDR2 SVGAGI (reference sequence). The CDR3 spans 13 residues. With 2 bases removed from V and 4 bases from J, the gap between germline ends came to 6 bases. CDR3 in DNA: TGTGCCAGCAGTTACCCAGGGGGAAACACCATATATTTT. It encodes CASSYPGGNTIYF.

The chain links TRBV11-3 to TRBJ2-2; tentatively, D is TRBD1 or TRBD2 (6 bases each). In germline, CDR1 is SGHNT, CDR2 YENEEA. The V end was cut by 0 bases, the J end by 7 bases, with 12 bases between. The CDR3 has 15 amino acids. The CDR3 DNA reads TGTGCCAGCAGCTTAGATCACGGGGGCAGCGGGGAGCTGTTTTTT. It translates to CASSLDHGGSGELFF.

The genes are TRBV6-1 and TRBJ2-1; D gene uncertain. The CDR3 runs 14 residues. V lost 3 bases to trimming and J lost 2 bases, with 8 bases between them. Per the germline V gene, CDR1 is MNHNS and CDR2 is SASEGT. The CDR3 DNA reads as TGTGCCAGCAGTGACGGAAGAACCTACAATGAGCAGTTCTTC. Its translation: CASSDGRTYNEQFF.

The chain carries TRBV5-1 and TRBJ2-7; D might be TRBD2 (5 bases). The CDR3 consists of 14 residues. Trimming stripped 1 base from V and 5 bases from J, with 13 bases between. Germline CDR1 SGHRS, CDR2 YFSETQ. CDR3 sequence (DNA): TGCGCCAGCAGCTTGCGTCCGTTCGGGGACGAGCAGTACTTC. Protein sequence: CASSLRPFGDEQYF.

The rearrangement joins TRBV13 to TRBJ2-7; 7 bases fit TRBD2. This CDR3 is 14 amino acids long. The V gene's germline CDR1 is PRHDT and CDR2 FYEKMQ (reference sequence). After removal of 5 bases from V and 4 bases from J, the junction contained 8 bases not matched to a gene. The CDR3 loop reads CASSHETSRYEQYF. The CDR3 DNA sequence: TGTGCCAGCAGCCATGAGACTAGCAGATACGAGCAGTACTTC.

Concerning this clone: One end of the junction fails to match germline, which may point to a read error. DNA for the CDR3: TGTGCCAGCAGCGTCGACCCATCCGGGACTCTTATCCATTTT. Translated, it gives CASSVDPSGTLIHF. This sequence joins TRBV9 and TRBJ2-3; D is perhaps TRBD2 (6 bases). The CDR3 totals 14 residues. The germline CDR1 and CDR2 sequences are SGDLS and YYNGEE.

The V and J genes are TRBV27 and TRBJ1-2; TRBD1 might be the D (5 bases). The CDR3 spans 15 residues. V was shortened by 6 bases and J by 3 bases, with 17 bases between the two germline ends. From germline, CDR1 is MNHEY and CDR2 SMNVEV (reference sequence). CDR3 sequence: CASRRDRRSYYGYTF. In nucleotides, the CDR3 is TGTGCCAGCAGGCGAGACAGAAGATCGTACTATGGCTACACCTTC.

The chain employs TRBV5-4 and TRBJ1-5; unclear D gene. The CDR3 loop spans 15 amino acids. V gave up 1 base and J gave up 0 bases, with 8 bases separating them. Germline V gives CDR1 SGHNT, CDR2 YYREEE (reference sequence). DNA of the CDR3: TGTGCCAGCAGCTTGAACAGCGATAGCAATCAGCCCCAGCATTTT. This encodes CASSLNSDSNQPQHF.

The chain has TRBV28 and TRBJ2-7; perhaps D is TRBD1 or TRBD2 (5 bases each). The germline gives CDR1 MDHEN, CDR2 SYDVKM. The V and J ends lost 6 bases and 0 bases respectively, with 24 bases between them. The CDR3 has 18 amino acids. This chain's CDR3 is CASRTLHRGRESSYEQYF. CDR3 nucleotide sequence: TGTGCCAGCAGAACCCTACACCGGGGCAGGGAGAGCTCCTACGAGCAGTACTTC.

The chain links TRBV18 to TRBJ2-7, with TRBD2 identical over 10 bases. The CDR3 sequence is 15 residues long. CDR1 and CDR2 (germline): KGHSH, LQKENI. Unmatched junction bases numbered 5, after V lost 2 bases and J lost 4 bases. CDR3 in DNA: TGTGCCAGCTCACCATCGGGACTAGCGTGGTACGAGCAGTACTTC. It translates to CASSPSGLAWYEQYF. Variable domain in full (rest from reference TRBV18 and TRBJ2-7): NAGVMQNPRHLVRRRGQEARLRCSPMKGHSHVYWYRQLPEEGLKFMVYLQKENIIDESGMPKERFSAEFPKEGPSILRIQQVVRGDSAAYFCASSPSGLAWYEQYFGPGTRLTVT.

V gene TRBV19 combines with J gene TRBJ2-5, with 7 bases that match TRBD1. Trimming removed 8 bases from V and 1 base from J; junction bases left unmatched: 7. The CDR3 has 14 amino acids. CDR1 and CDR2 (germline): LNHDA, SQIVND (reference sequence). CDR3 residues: CASRQGPAQETQYF. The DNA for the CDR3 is TGTGCCAGTCGACAGGGACCCGCCCAAGAGACCCAGTACTTC.

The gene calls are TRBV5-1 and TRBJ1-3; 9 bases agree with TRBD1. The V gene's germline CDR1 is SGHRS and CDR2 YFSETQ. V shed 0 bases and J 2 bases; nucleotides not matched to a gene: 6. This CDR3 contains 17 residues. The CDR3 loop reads CASSLVGTGKAGNTIYF. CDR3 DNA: TGCGCCAGCAGCTTGGTCGGGACAGGGAAGGCTGGAAACACCATATATTTT. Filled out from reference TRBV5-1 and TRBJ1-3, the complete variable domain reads KAGVTQTPRYLIKTRGQQVTLSCSPISGHRSVSWYQQTPGQGLQFLFEYFSETQRNKGNFPGRFSGRQFSNSRSEMNVSTLELGDSALYLCASSLVGTGKAGNTIYFGEGSWLTVV.

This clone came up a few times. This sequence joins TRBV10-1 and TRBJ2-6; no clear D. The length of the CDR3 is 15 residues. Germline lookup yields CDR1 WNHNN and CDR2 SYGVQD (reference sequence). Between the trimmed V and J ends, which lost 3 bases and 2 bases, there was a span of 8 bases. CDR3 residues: CASSDHGPGANVLTF. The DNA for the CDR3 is TGCGCCAGCAGTGACCACGGGCCTGGGGCCAACGTCCTGACTTTC.

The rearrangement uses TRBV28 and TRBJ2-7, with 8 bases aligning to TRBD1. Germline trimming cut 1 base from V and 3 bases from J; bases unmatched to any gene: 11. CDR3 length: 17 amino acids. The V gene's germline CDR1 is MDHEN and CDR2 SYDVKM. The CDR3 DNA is TGTGCCAGCAGTTTATCGGCAGGGGGCCTCGACCACTACGAGCAGTACTTC. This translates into CASSLSAGGLDHYEQYF.